The source of this T cell receptor (beta chain) is a study of T cell responses to AZD1222 COVID-19 vaccine. Study outcomes and limitations: Of spike-specific TCRs, nearly half reportedly target regions left unmutated in variants. Spike-wide vaccine-associated CD4 TCRs dominated at 160-218 and 743-854.

On this clone itself: The antigen remains unidentified.

Profiled with immunoSEQ multiplex PCR; TCRdb holds only in-frame clones, not every one. The sample contains approximately 130,000 clones, more than 85% of which appear only once. Trimming left V 0 bases short and J 6 bases short, with 3 bases between. Per the germline V gene, CDR1 is SGDLS and CDR2 is YYNGEE. There are 12 residues in the CDR3. This receptor was identified in an adult in good health. Sequences were derived from peripheral blood, sampled on day 0 of AZD1222 vaccination. V gene TRBV9 combines with J gene TRBJ2-2; D call uncertain. The CDR3 sequence is CASSVVAGELFF. CDR3 coding DNA: TGTGCCAGCAGCGTAGTCGCCGGGGAGCTGTTTTTT.